This passage covers 9 T cell receptor beta chains from one sample sequenced in a study of blood T cells in healthy people across ages. Through a sample-barcoded 5' primer and a J-beta primer mix, a second PCR was run for roughly 6 to 12 cycles. MiXCR, run by TCRdb on the 5' RACE reads, gives a single entry per CDR3 protein. This sample has more than 650,000 distinct CDR3 sequences, with about 20% found just once. The material sequenced was blood. Receptor source: a man between 65 and 79 years old in good health.

This clonotype was counted between two and nine times. V usage is TRBV7-2 and J usage is TRBJ2-6; D gene uncertain. Trimming shortened V by 0 bases and J by 4 bases, and 19 bases separated the two germline ends. Germline V gene data show CDR1 as SGHTA and CDR2 as FQGNSA. This CDR3 has 19 amino acids. As DNA, the CDR3 is TGTGCCAGCAGCTTAGCTGTAAGGGCCCGCACGGGCGGGGCCAACGTCCTGACTTTC. It specifies CASSLAVRARTGGANVLTF.

This clonotype was seen only a few times. This chain joins TRBV21-1 and TRBJ2-3; TRBD1 is taken as the D call from the table, unchecked against the DNA. TRBV21-1 is a pseudogene. The CDR3 has 17 amino acids. The CDR3 loop is CASSSRVNRGLTDTQYF. CDR3 bases: TGTGCCAGCAGCTCAAGAGTAAACAGGGGCCTCACAGATACGCAGTATTTT.

The V gene is TRBV3-1, the J gene TRBJ2-7; 7 bases line up with TRBD2. CDR3 length equals 14 residues. The V gene's germline CDR1 is LGHDT and CDR2 YNNKEL (reference sequence). V lost 6 bases and J lost 2; bases outside the gene matches: 7. The CDR3 here is CASSPSSGPYEQYF. The CDR3 DNA follows: TGTGCCAGCAGTCCCTCTAGCGGACCCTACGAGCAGTACTTC.

This chain joins TRBV7-8 and TRBJ2-7, with D possibly being TRBD1 or TRBD2 (5 bases each). Between the trimmed V and J ends, which lost 0 bases and 4 bases, there was a span of 10 bases. This CDR3 spans 14 amino acids. Per germline, CDR1 SGHVS and CDR2 FQNEAQ. The CDR3 DNA reads TGTGCCAGCAGCTTAGCTCATGGGGGATACGAGCAGTACTTC. Encoded protein: CASSLAHGGYEQYF.

The sample holds a few counts of this clonotype. The J gene is TRBJ1-4, the V gene TRBV28, with 9 positions matching TRBD1. The CDR3 runs to 15 residues. Per the germline V gene, CDR1 is MDHEN and CDR2 is SYDVKM. The junction had 7 bases not matched to a gene; V was cut back by 4 bases and J by 7 bases. In nucleotides, the CDR3 is TGTGCCAGCAGTTCTCACAGGGGGCTCGGTGAAAAACTGTTTTTT. It yields the protein CASSSHRGLGEKLFF.

The J gene is TRBJ2-2, the V gene TRBV2; D not certain. Germline lookup yields CDR1 SNHLY and CDR2 FYNNEI. The CDR3 contains 16 residues. V lost 6 bases, J lost 0 bases, and 14 bases lay in between. The CDR3 nucleotides are TGTGCCAGCAGACTCCTACCGACAACGAACACCGGGGAGCTGTTTTTT. This sequence encodes CASRLLPTTNTGELFF.

The chain combines TRBV19 with TRBJ2-1; tentative D call: TRBD1 (5 bases). The J call may be incorrect, as the DNA end agrees better with TRBJ2-7. Germline V gives CDR1 LNHDA, CDR2 SQIVND (reference sequence). The CDR3 consists of 13 residues. The CDR3 DNA is TGTGCCACTAGGATGACAGCAACTTCTGAGCAGTACTTC. Amino acid sequence: CATRMTATSEQYF.

The chain uses TRBV12-3 or TRBV12-4 and TRBJ2-5; D uncertain. Trimming cost V 2 bases and J 2 bases, with 12 bases left between them. The CDR3 runs to 15 residues. Here the CDR3 reads CASSLHAVPQETQYF. CDR3 nucleotide sequence: TGTGCCAGCAGTTTACACGCCGTGCCTCAAGAGACCCAGTACTTC.

This clonotype was recorded a few times. The chain couples TRBV19 to TRBJ2-5, with 10 nucleotides matching TRBD2. The J call may be wrong; the DNA end is better matched by TRBJ2-1. The CDR3 sequence is 13 residues long. Germline CDR1 and CDR2: LNHDA and SQIVND (reference sequence). The CDR3, as DNA: TGTGCCAGTAGAGAGACTAGCGGGTTACGGCAGTTCTTC. As protein: CASRETSGLRQFF.